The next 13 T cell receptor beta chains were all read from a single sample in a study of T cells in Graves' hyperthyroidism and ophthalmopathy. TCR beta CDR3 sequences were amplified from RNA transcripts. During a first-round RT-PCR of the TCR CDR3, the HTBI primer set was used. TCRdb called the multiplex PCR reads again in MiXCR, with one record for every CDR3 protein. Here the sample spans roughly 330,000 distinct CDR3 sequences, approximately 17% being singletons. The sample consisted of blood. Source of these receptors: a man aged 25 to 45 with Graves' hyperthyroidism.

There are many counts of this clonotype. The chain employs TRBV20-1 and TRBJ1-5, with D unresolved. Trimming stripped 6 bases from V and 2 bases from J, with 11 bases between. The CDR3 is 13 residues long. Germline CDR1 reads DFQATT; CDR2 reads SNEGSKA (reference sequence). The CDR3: CSAGFGGNQPQHF. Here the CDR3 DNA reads TGCAGTGCGGGGTTCGGCGGCAATCAGCCCCAGCATTTT.

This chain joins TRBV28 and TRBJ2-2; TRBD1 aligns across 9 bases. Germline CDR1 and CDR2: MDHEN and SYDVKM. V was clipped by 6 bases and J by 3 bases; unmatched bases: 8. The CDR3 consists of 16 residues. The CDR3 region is CASRTGTGFDTGELFF. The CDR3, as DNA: TGTGCCAGCAGGACCGGGACAGGGTTCGACACCGGGGAGCTGTTTTTT.

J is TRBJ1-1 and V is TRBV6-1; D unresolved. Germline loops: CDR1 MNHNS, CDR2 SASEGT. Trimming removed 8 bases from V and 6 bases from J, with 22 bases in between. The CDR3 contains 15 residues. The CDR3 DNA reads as TGTGCCAGCTCGATTCAGCGGGGTTTCCCTCCTGAAGCTTTCTTT. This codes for CASSIQRGFPPEAFF.

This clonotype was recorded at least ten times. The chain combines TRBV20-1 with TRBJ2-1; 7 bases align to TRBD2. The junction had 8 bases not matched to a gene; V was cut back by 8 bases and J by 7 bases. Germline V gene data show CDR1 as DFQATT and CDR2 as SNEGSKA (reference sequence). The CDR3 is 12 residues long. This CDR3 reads CSPMREWNEQFF. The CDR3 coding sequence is TGCAGTCCTATGCGGGAGTGGAATGAGCAGTTCTTC.

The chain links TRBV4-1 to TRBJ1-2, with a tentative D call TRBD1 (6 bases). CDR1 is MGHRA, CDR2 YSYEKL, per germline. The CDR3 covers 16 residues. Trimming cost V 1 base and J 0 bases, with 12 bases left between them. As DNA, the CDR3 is TGCGCCAGCAGCCAAGCAGGGGACCTAGCTAACTATGGCTACACCTTC. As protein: CASSQAGDLANYGYTF.

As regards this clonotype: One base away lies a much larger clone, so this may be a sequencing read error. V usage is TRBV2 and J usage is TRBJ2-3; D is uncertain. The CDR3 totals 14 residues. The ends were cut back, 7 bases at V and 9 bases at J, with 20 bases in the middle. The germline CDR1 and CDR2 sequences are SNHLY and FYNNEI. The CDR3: CASKGSGGSITQYF. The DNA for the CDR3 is TGTGCCAGCAAGGGCTCTGGCGGAAGTATAACGCAGTATTTT.

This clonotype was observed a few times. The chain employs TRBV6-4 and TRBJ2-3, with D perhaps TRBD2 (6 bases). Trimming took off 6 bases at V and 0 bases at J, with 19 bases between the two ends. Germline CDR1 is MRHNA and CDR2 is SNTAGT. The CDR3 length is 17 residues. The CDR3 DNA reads TGTGCCAGCAGCAGATCGCTTGAAGCGGGCAGCACAGATACGCAGTATTTT. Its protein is CASSRSLEAGSTDTQYF.

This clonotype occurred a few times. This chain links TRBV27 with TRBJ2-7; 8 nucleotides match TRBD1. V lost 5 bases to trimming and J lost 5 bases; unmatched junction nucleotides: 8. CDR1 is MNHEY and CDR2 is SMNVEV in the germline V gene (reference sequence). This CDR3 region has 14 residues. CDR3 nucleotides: TGTGCCAGCAGTCCGACAGGGGAAGTCGACGAGCAGTACTTC. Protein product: CASSPTGEVDEQYF.

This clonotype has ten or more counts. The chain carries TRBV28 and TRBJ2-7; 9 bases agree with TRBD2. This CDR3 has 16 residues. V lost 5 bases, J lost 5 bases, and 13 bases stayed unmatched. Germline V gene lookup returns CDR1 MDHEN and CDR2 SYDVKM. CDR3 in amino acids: CASSPVGGGRAHEQYF. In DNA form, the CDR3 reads TGTGCCAGCAGTCCTGTAGGGGGCGGGAGGGCCCACGAGCAGTACTTC.

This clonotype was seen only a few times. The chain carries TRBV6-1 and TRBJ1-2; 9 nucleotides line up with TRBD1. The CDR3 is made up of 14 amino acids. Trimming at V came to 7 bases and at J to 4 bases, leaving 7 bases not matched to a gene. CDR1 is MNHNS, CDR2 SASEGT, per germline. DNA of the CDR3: TGTGCCAGCAAGAGGGACAGGGCAGGCTATGGCTACACCTTC. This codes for CASKRDRAGYGYTF.

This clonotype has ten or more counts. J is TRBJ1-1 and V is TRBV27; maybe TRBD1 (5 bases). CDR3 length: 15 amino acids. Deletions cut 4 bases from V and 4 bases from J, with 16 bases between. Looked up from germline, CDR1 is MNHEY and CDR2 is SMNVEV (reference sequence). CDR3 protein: CASSSELGRATEAFF. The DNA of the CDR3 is TGTGCCAGCAGTTCTGAGCTGGGCAGGGCCACTGAAGCTTTCTTT.

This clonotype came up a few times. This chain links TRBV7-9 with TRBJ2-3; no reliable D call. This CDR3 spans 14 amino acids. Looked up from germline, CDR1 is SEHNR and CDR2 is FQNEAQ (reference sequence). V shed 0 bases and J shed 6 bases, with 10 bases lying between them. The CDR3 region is CASSLAGSVDTQYF. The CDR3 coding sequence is TGTGCCAGCAGCTTAGCAGGTTCCGTCGATACGCAGTATTTT.

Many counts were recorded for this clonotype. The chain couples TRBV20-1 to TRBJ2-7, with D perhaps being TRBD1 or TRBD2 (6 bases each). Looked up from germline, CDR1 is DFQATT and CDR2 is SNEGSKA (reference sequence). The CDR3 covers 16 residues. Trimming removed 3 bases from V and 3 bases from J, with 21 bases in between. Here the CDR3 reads CSASGTSRDRFYEQYF. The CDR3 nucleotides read TGCAGTGCTAGTGGTACTAGCCGAGACAGGTTCTACGAGCAGTACTTC.